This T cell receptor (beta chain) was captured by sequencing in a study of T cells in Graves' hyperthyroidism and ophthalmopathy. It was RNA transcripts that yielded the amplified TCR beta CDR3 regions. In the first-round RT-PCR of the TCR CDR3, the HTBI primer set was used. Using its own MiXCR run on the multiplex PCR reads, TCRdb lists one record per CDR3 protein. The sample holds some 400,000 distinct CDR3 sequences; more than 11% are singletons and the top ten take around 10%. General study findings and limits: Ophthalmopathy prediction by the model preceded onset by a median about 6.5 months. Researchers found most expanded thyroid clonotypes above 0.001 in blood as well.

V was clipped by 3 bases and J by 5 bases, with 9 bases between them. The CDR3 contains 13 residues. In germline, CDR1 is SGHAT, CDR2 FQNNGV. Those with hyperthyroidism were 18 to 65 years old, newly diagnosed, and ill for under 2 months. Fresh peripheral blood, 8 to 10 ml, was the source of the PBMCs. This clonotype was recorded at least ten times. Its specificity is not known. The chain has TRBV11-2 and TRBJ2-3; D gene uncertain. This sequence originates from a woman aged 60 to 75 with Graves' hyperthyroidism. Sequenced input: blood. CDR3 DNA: TGTGCCAGCAGCTTCCGTTTATTAGATACGCAGTATTTT. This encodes CASSFRLLDTQYF.